This T cell receptor (beta chain) was retrieved from a study of blood T cell repertoires in COVID-19. Study-level information: Samples representing acute and convalescent COVID-19 were sourced from the United States, Italy and Spain.

The table came from immunoSEQ multiplex PCR; TCRdb's copy has only in-frame clones and leaves some out. Counted here are 400,000 to 500,000 clones, 80% to 90% occurring once; the ten biggest clones make up over 1.1%. Germline CDR1 and CDR2: SQVTM and ANQGSEA. Trimming left V 2 bases short and J 1 base short, with 6 bases between. The CDR3 is made up of 13 amino acids. V usage is TRBV29-1 and J usage is TRBJ2-1; D not resolved. The source of this sequence is a woman in her thirties with active or convalescent COVID-19. The source material was peripheral blood. CDR3 sequence reads: CSVEKLSYNEQFF. In DNA form, the CDR3 reads TGCAGCGTTGAAAAACTGTCCTACAATGAGCAGTTCTTC.